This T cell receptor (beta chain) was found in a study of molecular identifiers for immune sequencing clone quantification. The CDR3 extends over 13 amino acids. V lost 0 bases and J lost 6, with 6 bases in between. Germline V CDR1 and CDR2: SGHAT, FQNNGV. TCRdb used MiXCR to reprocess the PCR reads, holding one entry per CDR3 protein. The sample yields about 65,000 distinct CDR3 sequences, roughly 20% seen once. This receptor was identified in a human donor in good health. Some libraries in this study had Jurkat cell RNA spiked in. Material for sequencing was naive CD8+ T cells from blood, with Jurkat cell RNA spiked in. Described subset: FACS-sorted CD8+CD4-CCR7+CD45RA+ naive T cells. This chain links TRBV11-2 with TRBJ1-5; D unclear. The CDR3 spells CASSLDRFQPQHF. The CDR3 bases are TGTGCCAGCAGCTTAGATCGGTTTCAGCCCCAGCATTTT.